These 10 T cell receptor beta chains came from one sample sequenced in a study of cytomegalovirus exposure and HLA in healthy donors (dated by TCRdb to about 2017). Library generation was performed with the immunoSEQ multiplex PCR assay. A mixture of 60 forward primers for TCR Vbeta segments and 13 reverse primers for TCR Jbeta segments was used in the multiplex PCR. Not all clones reach the TCRdb copy of this immuneACCESS table, which keeps in-frame sequences only. Checked studies attribute under half of the gap to unresolved V genes and leave the rest unexplained. This sample's records show 150,000 or so clones. About 1.2% of the sample is in the top ten clones. Sequenced: PBMCs. All receptors come from a woman aged 60-70 years in good health and CMV-seronegative.

The chain is built from TRBV7-2 and TRBJ2-1; the match to TRBD2 covers 8 bases. CDR1 and CDR2 (germline): SGHTA, FQGNSA. The junction had 7 bases not matched to a gene; V was cut back by 5 bases and J by 13 bases. The CDR3 is 12 residues long. This chain's CDR3 is CASSARLASQFF. CDR3 nucleotides: TGTGCCAGCAGCGCCCGACTAGCGTCTCAGTTCTTC.

The V gene is TRBV7-3, the J gene TRBJ2-7; D is unclear. With 2 bases removed from V and 3 bases from J, the gap between germline ends came to 8 bases. Germline V gene data show CDR1 as SGHTA and CDR2 as FQGTGA. This CDR3 region has 13 residues. The CDR3 DNA reads as TGTGCCAGCAGCTTAGGTAGTAACTACGAGCAGTACGTC. It encodes CASSLGSNYEQYV.

This sequence joins TRBV7-9 and TRBJ2-7; 7 bases map to TRBD1. The CDR3 sequence is 13 residues long. Looked up from germline, CDR1 is SEHNR and CDR2 is FQNEAQ (reference sequence). Trimming took 6 bases from V and 2 from J; bases not matched to a gene: 4. The CDR3 region has the DNA TGTGCCAGCAGTAACACAGGGGCCTACGAGCAGTACTTC. This encodes CASSNTGAYEQYF.

This chain links TRBV6-5 with TRBJ2-5; D is unclear. Near its end, the DNA agrees better with TRBJ2-7, so the J call may be wrong. This CDR3 has 14 amino acids. Germline V CDR1 and CDR2: MNHEY, SVGAGI. In DNA, the CDR3 is TGTGCCAGCAGTTACTCGATCGCTGACTACGAGCAGTACTTC. Its protein product is CASSYSIADYEQYF.

CDR3 sequence (DNA): TGTGCCAGCAGGACACAGGGGGCGGATGAAAAACTGTTTTTT. It specifies CASRTQGADEKLFF. This sequence joins TRBV6-1 and TRBJ1-4; the match to TRBD1 covers 9 bases. The length of the CDR3 is 14 residues. Losses at the gene ends were 6 bases for V and 6 bases for J; bases not matched to a gene: 5. Germline lookup yields CDR1 MNHNS and CDR2 SASEGT.

This chain connects TRBV5-1 to TRBJ1-1; a weak D match, TRBD1 (6 bases). The CDR3 runs to 14 residues. The germline gives CDR1 SGHRS, CDR2 YFSETQ. V lost 4 bases and J lost 2, with 12 bases in between. The CDR3 DNA reads as TGCGCCAGCAGCCCTAGGGGGGGTAACACTGAAGCTTTCTTT. Translation gives CASSPRGGNTEAFF.

This chain links TRBV2 with TRBJ1-5; TRBD1 aligns across 8 bases. J was trimmed by 0 bases and V by 6 bases; bases with no gene match: 10. Germline V CDR1 and CDR2: SNHLY, FYNNEI. This CDR3 region has 17 residues. The DNA of the CDR3 is TGTGCCAGCAGACTTCAGGGGGCCTCTTATAGCAATCAGCCCCAGCATTTT. Translated: CASRLQGASYSNQPQHF.

The chain combines TRBV6-5 with TRBJ1-6; tentative D call: TRBD1 (5 bases). Trimming took 5 bases from V and 10 from J, leaving 9 bases between them. Germline CDR1 and CDR2: MNHEY and SVGAGI. The length of the CDR3 is 12 residues. CDR3 sequence (DNA): TGTGCCAGCAGTAATGACAGATCACCCCTCCACTTT. Translated, it gives CASSNDRSPLHF.

The chain has TRBV2 and TRBJ1-1; D is perhaps TRBD1 (6 bases). There are 14 residues in the CDR3. Per the germline V gene, CDR1 is SNHLY and CDR2 is FYNNEI. The germline V and J ends were trimmed by 6 bases and 5 bases, with 16 bases remaining between them. The CDR3 loop is CASSIQSRGTEAFF. The CDR3 nucleotides are TGTGCCAGCAGCATCCAATCTAGGGGGACTGAAGCTTTCTTT.

As for this clone: The same CDR3 can be traced to other DNA sequences in this sample. The chain couples TRBV15 to TRBJ2-2; 8 nucleotides line up with TRBD2. The germline CDR1 and CDR2 sequences are LNHNV and YYDKDF (reference sequence). The CDR3 length is 17 residues. Trimming cost V 3 bases and J 0 bases; bases outside gene matches: 6. CDR3 protein: CATSRDLAGSNTGELFF. CDR3 in DNA: TGTGCCACCAGCAGGGATCTAGCGGGCTCGAACACCGGGGAGCTGTTTTTT.